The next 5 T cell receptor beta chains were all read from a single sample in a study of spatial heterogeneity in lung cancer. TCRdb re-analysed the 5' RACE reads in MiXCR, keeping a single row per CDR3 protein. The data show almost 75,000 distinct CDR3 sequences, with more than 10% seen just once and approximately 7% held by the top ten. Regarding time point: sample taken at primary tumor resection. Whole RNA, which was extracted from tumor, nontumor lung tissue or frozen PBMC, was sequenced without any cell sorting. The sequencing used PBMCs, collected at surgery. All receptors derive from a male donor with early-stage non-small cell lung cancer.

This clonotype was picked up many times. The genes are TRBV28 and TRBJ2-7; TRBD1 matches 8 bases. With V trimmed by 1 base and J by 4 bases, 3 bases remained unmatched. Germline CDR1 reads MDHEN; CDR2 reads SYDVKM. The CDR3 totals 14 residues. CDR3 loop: CASSLYRGWYEQYF. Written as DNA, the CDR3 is TGTGCCAGCAGTTTATACAGGGGGTGGTACGAGCAGTACTTC.

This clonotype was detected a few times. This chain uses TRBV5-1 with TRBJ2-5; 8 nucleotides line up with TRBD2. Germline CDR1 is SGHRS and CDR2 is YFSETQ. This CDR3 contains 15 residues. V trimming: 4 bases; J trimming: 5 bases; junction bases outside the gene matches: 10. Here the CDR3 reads CASSPGLGGPETQYF. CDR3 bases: TGCGCCAGCAGCCCGGGACTAGGAGGACCGGAGACCCAGTACTTC.

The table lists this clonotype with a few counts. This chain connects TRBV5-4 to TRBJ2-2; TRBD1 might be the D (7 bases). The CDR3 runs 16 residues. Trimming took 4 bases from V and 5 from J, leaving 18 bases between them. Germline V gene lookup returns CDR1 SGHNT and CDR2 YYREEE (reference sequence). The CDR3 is CASSPRGQRGTGELFF. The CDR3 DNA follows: TGTGCCAGCAGCCCGCGGGGACAGAGAGGTACCGGGGAGCTGTTTTTT.

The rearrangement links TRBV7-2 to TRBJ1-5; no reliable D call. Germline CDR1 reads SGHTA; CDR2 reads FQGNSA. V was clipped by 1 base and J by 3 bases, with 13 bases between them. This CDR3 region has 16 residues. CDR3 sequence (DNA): TGTGCCAGCAGCTTAGAGGGCGGGGTCTACAATCAGCCCCAGCATTTT. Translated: CASSLEGGVYNQPQHF.

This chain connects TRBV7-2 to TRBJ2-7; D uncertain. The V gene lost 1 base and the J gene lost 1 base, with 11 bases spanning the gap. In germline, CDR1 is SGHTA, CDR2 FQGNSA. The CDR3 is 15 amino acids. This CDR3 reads CASSLEFAASYEQYF. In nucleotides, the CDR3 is TGTGCCAGCAGCTTAGAATTCGCAGCGTCCTACGAGCAGTACTTC.